This TCR beta chain is from a study of CD8+ T cells in alopecia areata. Treatment indicated: oral pan-JAK inhibitor, 5-10 mg twice daily. The germline V and J ends were trimmed by 6 bases and 2 bases, with 13 bases remaining between them. The germline V gene has CDR1 MNHEY and CDR2 SVGAGI. The CDR3 totals 14 residues. In each case, RNA was isolated and then reverse transcribed into cDNA as the sequencing template. Here immunoSEQ multiplex PCR was the method, and the copy in TCRdb shows in-frame clones only, minus some. The sample lists fewer than 350,000 clones; roughly 60% were seen once. This chain joins TRBV6-5 and TRBJ1-2; D not resolved. The clonotype originates from a human donor with alopecia areata. The sample consisted of CD4+ T cells sorted from blood, taken at week 24, from a patient treated with tofacitinib. CDR3 amino acids: CASRSQWANYGYTF. In DNA form, the CDR3 reads TGTGCCAGCAGGTCCCAATGGGCAAACTATGGCTACACCTTC.